This T cell receptor (beta chain) was profiled in a study of blood T cell repertoires in COVID-19. Study context: COVID-19 samples, acute and convalescent, were from the United States, Italy and Spain. PBMCs, B-cell-depleted T cells, or T cells provided the cDNA or gDNA that made up the material.

Germline values: CDR1 SGHRS, CDR2 YFSETQ. The CDR3 has 15 residues. V dropped 0 bases and J dropped 2 bases, with 12 bases sitting between them. This clone was counted a single time. Original processing notes: Quantification of nucleated cells was approximated via reference gene primer amplification. Method: immunoSEQ multiplex PCR; TCRdb's copy keeps in-frame clones and lacks some. V, J and clone size are those of that table, while D and trimming were read from the DNA. The repertoire has about half a million clones, 75% to 90% of them found once; the top ten carry more than 3%. V gene TRBV5-1 combines with J gene TRBJ2-7; D may be TRBD1 (6 bases). The specimen was peripheral blood. The receptor's source is a human donor in a cohort sampled during active COVID-19. CDR3 in amino acids: CASSLDTGTTYEQYF. DNA for the CDR3: TGCGCCAGCAGCTTGGATACAGGGACCACCTACGAGCAGTACTTC.